The 7 T cell receptor beta chains presented below share a single source sample, sequenced in a study of post-analysis software for immune sequencing data (dated by TCRdb to the mid-2010s). The paper's findings and limits, for the study overall: Patients showed significantly higher frequencies than controls for roughly five TRBV segments, among them TRBV5-6, TRBV5-1 and TRBV20-1.

The library was made by PCR. Data came from an Illumina HiSeq 2500. To reduce PCR and sequencing biases, unique molecular identifiers were built into the TCR beta cDNA libraries. Using fastp at Q25 and MiXCR, TCRdb reprocessed the public reads and kept productive beta chains. Duplicate CDR3 protein sequences are folded into a single record with the most common DNA and genes. The sample includes 650,000 to 900,000 distinct CDR3 sequences, with around 45% observed a single time. Of the sample, roughly 4.4% is held by the ten largest clones. These receptors' targets are unknown. The sequencing sample was made of blood. The receptors derive from a girl under 18 with multiple sclerosis.

The chain combines TRBV12-3 or TRBV12-4 with TRBJ2-7; 16 bases map to TRBD2. Germline trimming cut 5 bases from V and 2 bases from J; bases unmatched to any gene: 9. The CDR3 length is 18 residues. CDR3 region: CASSPEGTSGRAPYEQYF. CDR3 DNA sequence: TGTGCCAGCAGTCCCGAAGGGACTAGCGGGAGGGCCCCCTACGAGCAGTACTTC.

The rearrangement uses TRBV20-1 and TRBJ2-5, with a tentative D call TRBD1 (5 bases). CDR1 and CDR2 from the germline V gene are DFQATT and SNEGSKA (reference sequence). V was shortened by 3 bases and J by 3 bases, with 17 bases between the two germline ends. The CDR3 spans 15 residues. CDR3 DNA sequence: TGCAGTGCTAGGATCCAGGGCGGAACAGAAGAGACCCAGTACTTC. Its translation: CSARIQGGTEETQYF.

This clonotype came up a few times. The rearrangement joins TRBV7-9 to TRBJ2-5; maybe TRBD1 (5 bases). The CDR3 is 15 residues long. The germline V gene has CDR1 SEHNR and CDR2 FQNEAQ (reference sequence). V was clipped by 5 bases and J by 1 base, with 14 bases between them. CDR3 nucleotides: TGTGCCAGCAGCCTCAAGACAGTTTTCCAAGAGACCCAGTACTTC. Its translation is CASSLKTVFQETQYF.

This clonotype was seen only once. This chain uses TRBV9 with TRBJ2-1; D is uncertain. This CDR3 has 14 residues. V was cut by 4 bases and J by 4 bases, with 12 bases left in between. Germline loops: CDR1 SGDLS, CDR2 YYNGEE. CDR3 sequence (DNA): TGTGCCAGCAGCCCTCCTTTGGGTTACAATGAGCAGTTCTTC. It codes for CASSPPLGYNEQFF.

The chain couples TRBV29-1 to TRBJ2-1; 11 bases fit TRBD2. The germline CDR1 and CDR2 sequences are SQVTM and ANQGSEA. V lost 5 bases to trimming and J lost 0 bases; unmatched junction nucleotides: 24. This CDR3 is 22 amino acids long. The CDR3 loop reads CSVHRQGVMETSGISSYNEQFF. The CDR3 DNA reads as TGCAGCGTTCACCGACAGGGGGTCATGGAGACTAGCGGGATCTCCTCCTACAATGAGCAGTTCTTC.

The chain is built from TRBV29-1 and TRBJ2-3, with D maybe TRBD2 (6 bases). The CDR3 is 13 amino acids. Germline values: CDR1 SQVTM, CDR2 ANQGSEA. Trimming cost V 6 bases and J 5 bases, with 15 bases left between them. CDR3 protein: CSVREEAIDTQYF. The DNA for the CDR3 is TGCAGCGTGAGGGAGGAGGCTATAGATACGCAGTATTTT.

This chain uses TRBV4-1 with TRBJ2-5, with 9 bases fitting TRBD2. The germline gives CDR1 MGHRA, CDR2 YSYEKL. The CDR3 runs to 15 residues. Losses at the gene ends were 1 base for V and 4 bases for J; bases not matched to a gene: 4. This chain's CDR3 is CASSQGTSERETQYF. The CDR3 DNA reads TGCGCCAGCAGCCAAGGGACTAGCGAGAGAGAGACCCAGTACTTC.